Following are 20 T cell receptor beta chains from one sample sequenced in a study of T cells after yellow fever vaccination. TCRdb redid the calling of the 5' RACE reads with MiXCR, one entry per CDR3 protein. The sample holds some 390,000 distinct CDR3 sequences, roughly a sixth seen once. Sequencing used PBMCs, obtained before the yellow fever booster vaccination. The origin of the receptors is a man aged 18 to 35 who received the YFV17D yellow fever vaccine.

Here the CDR3 reads CSVEEGGYTF. CDR3 coding DNA: TGCAGCGTTGAGGAGGGAGGCTACACCTTC. The chain has TRBV29-1 and TRBJ1-2; D is unclear. Germline CDR1 SQVTM, CDR2 ANQGSEA. The CDR3 has 10 amino acids. Trimming cost V 3 bases and J 8 bases, with 7 bases left between them.

This clonotype was observed a handful of times. The chain is built from TRBV27 and TRBJ2-7; no clear D. This CDR3 has 11 residues. V lost 0 bases and J lost 5, with 2 bases in between. The V gene's germline CDR1 is MNHEY and CDR2 SMNVEV (reference sequence). The CDR3 is CASSLSNEQYV. CDR3 sequence (DNA): TGTGCCAGCAGTTTATCTAACGAGCAGTACGTC.

The rearrangement uses TRBV5-1 and TRBJ2-5; D call uncertain. Per germline, CDR1 SGHRS and CDR2 YFSETQ. Trimming left V 0 bases short and J 2 bases short, with 8 bases between. This CDR3 contains 14 residues. DNA for the CDR3: TGCGCCAGCAGCTTGGTGCATCCACAAGAGACCCAGTACTTC. Translating gives CASSLVHPQETQYF.

The chain uses TRBV7-9 and TRBJ2-3; 10 bases line up with TRBD2. The V gene's germline CDR1 is SEHNR and CDR2 FQNEAQ (reference sequence). J lost 3 bases, V lost 8 bases, and 5 bases had no gene match. The CDR3 totals 14 residues. This CDR3 is CASHSSGGTDTQYF. CDR3 DNA sequence: TGTGCCAGCCACTCTAGCGGGGGAACAGATACGCAGTATTTT.

The rearrangement joins TRBV6-6 to TRBJ1-1, with a possible D match to TRBD1 (6 bases). Per germline, CDR1 MNHNY and CDR2 SVGAGI (reference sequence). This CDR3 has 12 amino acids. V was shortened by 5 bases and J by 7 bases, with 11 bases between the two germline ends. CDR3 bases: TGTGCCAGCAGTCCGGGGACAAATGAAGCTTTCTTT. The encoded protein is CASSPGTNEAFF.

The V gene is TRBV6-2 or TRBV6-3, the J gene TRBJ2-2, with D tentatively TRBD1 (6 bases). Germline-derived CDR1 and CDR2 are MNHEY and SVGEGT. V gave up 4 bases and J gave up 2 bases, with 8 bases separating them. The CDR3 is 14 residues long. The CDR3 reads CASSWDKNTGELFF. As DNA, the CDR3 is TGTGCCAGCAGTTGGGACAAAAACACCGGGGAGCTGTTTTTT.

This clonotype was found a few times. The CDR3 reads CASSRQGRGYTF. In DNA form, the CDR3 reads TGTGCCAGCAGCCGACAGGGTCGGGGCTACACCTTC. The chain uses TRBV7-8 and TRBJ1-2; 7 bases agree with TRBD1. CDR3 length: 12 amino acids. V dropped 5 bases and J dropped 8; count of bases not matched to a gene: 5. CDR1 is SGHVS and CDR2 is FQNEAQ in the germline V gene. Based on the CDR3 plus reference TRBV7-8 and TRBJ1-2, the full variable domain is GAGVSQSPRYKVAKRGQDVALRCDPISGHVSLFWYQQALGQGPEFLTYFQNEAQLDKSGLPSDRFFAERPEGSVSTLKIQRTQQEDSAVYLCASSRQGRGYTFGSGTRLTVV.

This sequence joins TRBV7-9 and TRBJ2-2; D is possibly TRBD1 or TRBD2 (5 bases each). The CDR3 consists of 16 residues. Germline V gene lookup returns CDR1 SEHNR and CDR2 FQNEAQ (reference sequence). Trimming cost V 2 bases and J 4 bases, with 14 bases left between them. Here the CDR3 DNA reads TGTGCCAGCAGCTTACCTCGGGGCACATTCACCGGGGAGCTGTTTTTT. Translating it yields CASSLPRGTFTGELFF.

This clonotype was observed a handful of times. V usage is TRBV4-1 and J usage is TRBJ2-2; 10 positions match TRBD2. The CDR3 runs 17 residues. Germline assignment: CDR1 MGHRA and CDR2 YSYEKL. The trim removed 1 base at V and 6 bases at J, leaving 8 bases unmatched. The CDR3 DNA follows: TGCGCCAGCAGCCAAGGAGGACTAGCGGATTCGGCCGGGGAGCTGTTTTTT. Amino acids: CASSQGGLADSAGELFF.

The chain combines TRBV5-1 with TRBJ1-1, with 8 positions matching TRBD1. Germline V gives CDR1 SGHRS, CDR2 YFSETQ. The CDR3 runs 14 residues. Trimming took 4 bases from V and 3 from J; bases not matched to a gene: 5. CDR3 protein: CASSVLTGDTEAFF. The CDR3 nucleotides are TGCGCCAGCAGCGTATTGACAGGGGACACTGAAGCTTTCTTT.

This sequence joins TRBV6-5 and TRBJ1-1; maybe TRBD1 (5 bases). V was cut by 4 bases and J by 4 bases, with 13 bases left in between. Germline V gene data show CDR1 as MNHEY and CDR2 as SVGAGI. The CDR3 totals 14 residues. CDR3 nucleotides: TGTGCCAGCAGTTCACAGGACTACGGCACTGAAGCTTTCTTT. This gives the protein CASSSQDYGTEAFF.

The chain has TRBV5-6 and TRBJ2-3; D perhaps matches TRBD2 (5 bases). V lost 4 bases to trimming and J lost 1 base, with 13 bases between them. CDR3 size: 15 residues. The germline CDR1 and CDR2 sequences are SGHDT and YYEEEE. CDR3 nucleotides: TGTGCCAGCAGCAATTCTCGGCGGGGCACAGATACGCAGTATTTT. Amino acid sequence: CASSNSRRGTDTQYF.

This chain links TRBV7-2 with TRBJ2-4; D remains unclear. The CDR3 contains 14 residues. Germline assignment: CDR1 SGHTA and CDR2 FQGNSA. V lost 4 bases and J lost 0, with 7 bases in between. The CDR3 spells CASSSQIAKNIQYF. CDR3 coding DNA: TGTGCCAGCAGCTCCCAAATAGCCAAAAACATTCAGTACTTC.

This clonotype was detected a few times. This chain links TRBV27 with TRBJ2-7; possible D gene TRBD2, 5 bases. The germline CDR1 and CDR2 sequences are MNHEY and SMNVEV (reference sequence). V was shortened by 3 bases and J by 2 bases, with 14 bases between the two germline ends. This CDR3 region has 15 residues. The CDR3 DNA reads TGTGCCAGCAGTTTTGGAGGATCGGCTCCCTACGAGCAGTACTTC. Its translation: CASSFGGSAPYEQYF.

This clonotype has a handful of counts. The chain carries TRBV20-1 and TRBJ1-2; 8 nucleotides align to TRBD1. J was trimmed by 2 bases and V by 4 bases; bases with no gene match: 6. This CDR3 is 14 amino acids long. Looked up from germline, CDR1 is DFQATT and CDR2 is SNEGSKA (reference sequence). The DNA of the CDR3 is TGCAGTGCTATAGGACAGGGTGGAAACTATGGCTACACCTTC. Its translation: CSAIGQGGNYGYTF.

This clonotype has a count of ten or more. The V and J genes are TRBV7-8 and TRBJ1-5; D unresolved. CDR1 is SGHVS and CDR2 is FQNEAQ in the germline V gene. Between the trimmed V and J ends, which lost 1 base and 4 bases, there was a span of 8 bases. The CDR3 has 14 amino acids. CDR3 nucleotides: TGTGCCAGCAGCTTAGGCAGCCGTAATCAGCCCCAGCATTTT. Translated, it gives CASSLGSRNQPQHF.

The rearrangement uses TRBV12-3 or TRBV12-4 and TRBJ2-5; 13 positions match TRBD2. The CDR3 spans 15 residues. V shed 6 bases, J shed 7 bases, and the junction held 8 bases outside the gene matches. The CDR3 DNA follows: TGTGCCAGCAGCCCGGGACTAGCGGGATCGGCGACCCAGTACTTC. It translates to CASSPGLAGSATQYF.

This chain uses TRBV12-3 or TRBV12-4 with TRBJ2-6, with D tentatively TRBD2 (6 bases). This CDR3 is 17 amino acids long. V was trimmed by 8 bases and J by 0 bases, leaving 17 bases between them. The DNA for the CDR3 is TGTGCCAGCCAAGGAGAAGTGGGGGGCTCTGGGGCCAACGTCCTGACTTTC. Amino acids: CASQGEVGGSGANVLTF.

The chain carries TRBV15 and TRBJ2-1; D unclear. The CDR3 is made up of 14 amino acids. The germline V and J ends were trimmed by 3 bases and 5 bases, with 11 bases remaining between them. CDR1 is LNHNV and CDR2 is YYDKDF in the germline V gene (reference sequence). The CDR3 protein is CATSSGDPNNEQFF. The CDR3, as DNA: TGTGCCACCAGCAGTGGAGATCCCAACAATGAGCAGTTCTTC. The variable domain in full, with the rest retrieved from reference TRBV15 and TRBJ2-1, is DAMVIQNPRYQVTQFGKPVTLSCSQTLNHNVMYWYQQKSSQAPKLLFHYYDKDFNNEADTPDNFQSRRPNTSFCFLDIRSPGLGDTAMYLCATSSGDPNNEQFFGPGTRLTVL.

This clonotype has more than one count but fewer than ten. The genes are TRBV11-2 and TRBJ2-2; a possible D gene is TRBD2 (6 bases). This CDR3 region has 15 residues. V dropped 2 bases and J dropped 3 bases, with 10 bases sitting between them. Germline CDR1 is SGHAT and CDR2 is FQNNGV. The CDR3 loop is CASSLIWGDTGELFF. The CDR3 coding sequence is TGTGCCAGCAGCTTAATATGGGGGGACACCGGGGAGCTGTTTTTT. Full variable domain (remainder filled in from reference TRBV11-2 and TRBJ2-2): EAGVAQSPRYKIIEKRQSVAFWCNPISGHATLYWYQQILGQGPKLLIQFQNNGVVDDSQLPKDRFSAERLKGVDSTLKIQPAKLEDSAVYLCASSLIWGDTGELFFGEGSRLTVL.